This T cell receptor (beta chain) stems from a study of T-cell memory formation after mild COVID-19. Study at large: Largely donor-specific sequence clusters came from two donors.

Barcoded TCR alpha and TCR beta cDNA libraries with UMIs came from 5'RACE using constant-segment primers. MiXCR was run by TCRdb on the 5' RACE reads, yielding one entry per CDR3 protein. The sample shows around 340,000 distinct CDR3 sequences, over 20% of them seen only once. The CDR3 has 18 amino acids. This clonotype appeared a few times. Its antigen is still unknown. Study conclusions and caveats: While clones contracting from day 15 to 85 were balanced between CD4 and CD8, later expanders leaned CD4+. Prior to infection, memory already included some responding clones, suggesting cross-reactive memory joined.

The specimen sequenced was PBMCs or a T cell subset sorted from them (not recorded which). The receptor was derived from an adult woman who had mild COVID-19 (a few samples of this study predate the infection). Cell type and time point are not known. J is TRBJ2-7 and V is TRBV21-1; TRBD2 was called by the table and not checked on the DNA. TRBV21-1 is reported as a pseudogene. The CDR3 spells CASSKRVPGTSGSYEQYF. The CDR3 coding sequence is TGTGCCAGCAGCAAAAGGGTCCCTGGGACTAGCGGCTCCTACGAGCAGTACTTC.